This record concerns one T cell receptor beta chain sequence. Its antigen target is currently unknown. No much larger clonotype is one base removed from it; base qualities were not supplied. The data derive from a study of cytomegalovirus exposure and HLA in healthy donors (dated by TCRdb to between 2016 and 2019). The study in broad terms: An earlier analysis of 587 of the donors reported approximately 260 Gb of sequence data and around 110 million unique TCR beta sequences obtained from about 180 million T cells. In an earlier analysis of a few hundred of the donors, high-throughput TCR beta sequencing was used to judge whether each TCR beta V gene segment behaved as functional or pseudogenic. Rather than using new phenotypic data, the later analysis identified candidate immune exposures from TCR beta sequences and from how often those sequences occurred across donors. The T cell repertoires of about 700 subjects were profiled by immunosequencing and related to cytomegalovirus serostatus. A separate validation cohort of approximately 120 different subjects was used in addition to the roughly 720-subject first cohort. The number of typed donors differed by locus: 629-630 for A, B, C, DRB1 and DQB1; 500 to 550 for DQA1; 606 for DPA1; and around 490 for DPB1. Of the roughly 400 genotyped donors, about 80% fell in the genetic ancestry cluster associated with self-reported Caucasian donors. Every discovery cohort repertoire had been produced on one sequencing platform. Among 300 to 500 genotyped donors of the cohort, an average of roughly 230,000 unique TCR beta nucleotide sequences was sequenced per donor, of which approximately 19% were non-productive. Class I and class II HLA loci were covered by the typing at four-digit resolution. Four or five DR-DQ haplotypes were handled as single units for association and clustering, since linkage in the cohort was strong. A later genetic analysis used genome-wide SNP genotypes for about 60% of the roughly 670 donors, treating that subset as a discovery cohort. The study aimed to test whether signatures of past pathogen exposure could be identified by cataloging public T cell receptors. Around 320 gigabases of sequencing data and tens of millions of unique TCR sequences were included in an early release covering over 600 HLA-typed donors. Alongside the repertoire data, information on donor age, sex, ethnicity and CMV serostatus was compiled. High-throughput TCR immunosequencing, statistical association of individual TCRs with disease status, and machine learning were combined to predict cytomegalovirus infection status. To study patterns of TCR occurrence, a later analysis re-analyzed previously published TCR beta repertoires from 666 donors and added high-resolution HLA genotyping.

The cohort was made up of approximately 700 healthy bone marrow donors. Cohort members were all nominally healthy when sampled, although unrecorded immune exposures were likely present. The donor tested CMV seropositive and was one of the 289 seropositive cohort members. Every donor gave a peripheral blood sample, and the peripheral blood mononuclear cells from that sample were used for TCR beta sequencing. Genomic DNA was extracted from the blood cell samples with the Qiagen DNeasy Blood Extraction Kit. Reading from cysteine to phenylalanine, the CDR3 counts 15 amino acids. The CDR3 DNA has 45 bases and is translated from base 1. The germline V gene yields KGHSH for CDR1 and LQKENI for CDR2. V has 4 bases trimmed and J has 4 bases trimmed; junction bases matching no gene number 7. The library was produced with the immunoSEQ multiplex PCR assay. A mixture of 60 forward primers for TCR Vbeta segments and 13 reverse primers for TCR Jbeta segments was used in the multiplex PCR. The CDR3 region of rearranged TCR beta genes was amplified from genomic DNA by a multiplex PCR assay. The amplified TCR beta libraries were sequenced on the Illumina HiSeq System as 87-base-pair reads. Under the source paper's analysis protocol: Across the 500 to 750 repertoires, a later analysis counted tens of millions of unique TCR beta chains, around 10 million of which were shared by at least two donors. A nearest-neighbor algorithm error-corrected the raw reads and collapsed the reads into unique sequences, merging closely related sequences to remove PCR and sequencing errors. Alignment of CDR3 sequences to IMGT reference sequences was used to assign V, D and J gene segments. For a sequence to be retained, a match of at least six nucleotides to both a V gene segment and a J gene segment was required. Rearrangements were called productive when the CDR3 lacked stop codons and stayed in frame with V and J; all others were non-productive. CDR3 was defined by IMGT convention, running from the second conserved V-encoded cysteine to the conserved J-encoded phenylalanine. In an earlier analysis of 587 of the donors, sequences lacking an unambiguous match to a single V gene segment were excluded. In an earlier analysis of 587 of the donors, a V segment was called functional when productive rearrangements were above 56.7%, and segregating when the standard deviation between donors exceeded 5%. A statistical classification framework was built to diagnose cytomegalovirus status from the catalog of TCR beta chain sequences. A later analysis assigned V and J genes by comparing TCR nucleotide sequences with IMGT/GENE-DB human TR gene sequences. Using the TCRdist pipeline, a later analysis assigned CDR3 sequences along with most-parsimonious VDJ recombination scenarios. A later analysis defined each TCR beta chain by its CDR3 amino acid sequence plus V-gene family, and excluded reads lacking a unique V-gene family. In a later analysis, approximately 640 highly shared, low-generation-probability nucleotide sequences were removed to address suspected cross-contamination and a sequencing artifact. In a later analysis, a clonal expansion index was calculated for each public chain from normalized within-repertoire ranks of inferred template counts. In a later analysis, generation probabilities were computed using a VDJ recombination model fitted to out-of-frame rearrangements, and the results were checked against IGoR. In a later analysis, hypergeometric tests were used to score TCR-TCR, TCR-HLA and TCR-CMV co-occurrence, with a repertoire-size bias correction applied to TCR pairs. A later analysis estimated false discovery rates by permuting HLA or CMV assignments 20 times. In a later analysis, co-occurring TCRs were grouped using DBSCAN, and TCRdist sequence similarity was added for clustering within HLA-allele-positive subsets. Repertoires with fewer than 30,000 or more than 120,000 public chains were left out of co-occurrence clustering, as were a few repertoires with anomalous nucleotide sharing. In its TCRdb copy, this immuneACCESS table keeps in-frame sequences only and misses some clones. Where compared with another copy, unresolved V genes explain less than half of these, and the others have no known cause. Clonal size and the V and J genes are those of that table, whereas D and trimming came from the DNA. This sample has 140,000 to 150,000 clones in its table, and roughly 80% of those were observed once. The ten most abundant clones make up about 13% of the sample.

Study-level results and caveats: Because some donors lacked HLA typing at each locus, the association tests relied only on the typed subset. According to a later analysis, TCR association rates differed among HLA loci, with DRB1 alleles showing the most associated TCRs and HLA-C alleles showing the fewest. In a later genetic analysis, fewer N-insertions in productive TCRs were reported among donors in an Asian-associated ancestry cluster than the roughly 700-donor mean. The classifier was reported to diagnose cytomegalovirus status with high specificity and sensitivity in both the original and validation cohorts. CMV serostatus was the only immune exposure information available for the cohort. The study listed 164 TCR beta chains as associated with cytomegalovirus. Sequencing depth was assumed to be roughly uniform across donors in the presence/absence analyses, though that assumption may not hold. Correlated functional status among segregating V segments might reflect linkage disequilibrium, but an unknown experimental factor could not be ruled out. According to the authors, the approach could potentially be generalized to other disease states and immunological phenotypes. Because counts were too low, roughly 17 rarely observed V segments, including chromosome 9 orphons, were left out of the earlier analysis of 500 to 750 of the donors. The sequencing pipeline was judged likely to have produced a cluster of highly shared sequence variants as a technical artifact. Most CMV-associated TCR beta chains appeared to be HLA-restricted in a later analysis, and the HLA associations seemed to be driven largely by CMV exposure. In vitro tests confirmed that a few of the cytomegalovirus-associated TCR beta chains recognize cytomegalovirus antigens. This cohort had only TCR beta chains sequenced, and the lack of alpha or paired-chain data limited which features could be detected. A later analysis associated roughly 17,000 TCR beta sequences with specific HLA alleles at a false discovery rate of 0.05. Some IMGT-functional V segments, including TRBV6-2 and TRBV6-3, could not be told apart with the 87-base-pair reads, so those segments were excluded. In an earlier analysis of approximately 590 of the donors, most TCR beta V segments appeared in productive rearrangements about 87% or about 30% of the time, broadly matching IMGT annotations. Several of the top co-occurrence clusters appeared to be linked to parvovirus B19, influenza, CMV and Epstein-Barr virus, according to a later analysis. V-gene and J-gene trimming of TCR beta chains was associated with a missense DCLRE1C variant in a later genetic analysis, and the association was replicated in an independent cohort. When HLA alleles, especially DR and DQ, strongly co-occurred, attributing TCR associations to individual alleles was difficult. A further reported finding was that TCR beta sequences accurately predicted the HLA-A and HLA-B alleles for most subjects in the first cohort. In a later analysis, HLA-associated TCR beta chains were found to be more clonally expanded and to have lower generation probabilities than equally common non-associated chains. Most TCR sequences were seen in very few donors, while some public TCRs were found in many individuals.

The material sequenced was PBMCs. The sequence came from a man aged 40-49 years in good health and CMV-seropositive. The chain links TRBV18 with TRBJ1-3; 7 middle bases align to TRBD1. The DNA sequence follows: TGTGCCAGCTCACAGGGACAGATTCACGGAAACACCATATATTTT. The translation is CASSQGQIHGNTIYF.